This T cell receptor (beta chain) was identified in a study of Graves' ophthalmopathy and Graves' hyperthyroidism. Study summary: Researchers classed hyperthyroidism as stable given no ophthalmopathy within 18 months of follow-up. Study-level results: Among thyroid clonotypes expanded above 0.001 frequency, most also appeared in blood.

In regard to this clonotype: What it binds is unknown.

RNA transcripts served as template for amplifying TCR beta CDR3 sequences. First-round RT-PCR with HTBI primers preceded a second-round multiplex PCR. TCRdb itself ran the multiplex PCR reads through MiXCR, one entry per CDR3 protein. The sample records roughly 1.1 million distinct CDR3 sequences, 35% to 40% being singletons. Hyperthyroidism patients were newly diagnosed, ill under 2 months, and aged 18 to 65 years. The diagnostic workup employed clinical symptoms, serum thyroxine, TRAb, thyroid ultrasound and orbital computed tomography. Trimming cost V 3 bases and J 9 bases; bases outside gene matches: 13. The CDR3 runs to 15 residues. CDR1 is DFQATT, CDR2 SNEGSKA, per germline (reference sequence).

Sequenced: peripheral blood or thyroid tissue (not recorded which). The TCR sequence derives from an adult man with Graves' hyperthyroidism. The chain links TRBV20-1 to TRBJ2-5; 10 positions match TRBD1. The CDR3 region is CSARPGTGVGQPQYF. CDR3 bases: TGCAGTGCTAGGCCCGGGACAGGGGTGGGTCAGCCCCAGTACTTC.